The rows below give T cell receptor beta chains drawn from one sample of a study of cytomegalovirus exposure and HLA in healthy donors. TCRdb's copy holds only in-frame clones and misses some; the assay was immunoSEQ multiplex PCR. The data show around 150,000 clones, roughly 80% seen once. Sequenced: PBMCs. These receptors all come from a male donor in good health and CMV-seronegative. Both conserved end residues are part of each CDR3.

length,J,V,CDR3
17,TRBJ2-1,TRBV11-2,CASSPQGGTSGYNEQFF
16,TRBJ2-5,TRBV6-6,CASSYAAGGRQETQYF
15,TRBJ2-3,TRBV18,CASSPSGGATDTQYF
15,TRBJ2-7,TRBV9,CASSPSGTETYEQYF
12,TRBJ2-7,TRBV7-3,CASSPQEGEQYF
15,TRBJ2-7,TRBV7-9,CASSTPGTGTYEQYF
14,TRBJ2-1,TRBV7-2,CASSFSGSGNEQFF
14,TRBJ1-2,TRBV10-3,CAISDGHPPHGYTF
14,TRBJ1-1,TRBV19,CASSMTSLNTEAFF
12,TRBJ2-5,TRBV7-9,CASSFFLETQYF
14,TRBJ2-1,TRBV2,CASSGLAGGNEQFF
17,TRBJ1-3,TRBV25-1,CASSEWDSGRPENTIYF
13,TRBJ1-3,TRBV2,CASSVRLGNTIYF
16,TRBJ2-5,TRBV28,CASSRGLAGDLLRAYF
15,TRBJ1-4,TRBV7-2,CASSSSTGWGEKLFF
13,TRBJ2-7,TRBV7-9,CASSFAAAYEQYF
15,TRBJ1-6,TRBV9,CASSPGGRYNSPLHF
18,TRBJ2-3,TRBV12-5,CASGLVRKEGRVTDTQYF
15,TRBJ2-7,TRBV28,CASSPSGLGSYEQYF
15,TRBJ2-7,TRBV6-5,CASSWSGEGSYEQYF
16,TRBJ1-6,TRBV7-6,CASSELEASYNSPLHF
16,TRBJ1-2,TRBV4-1,CASSLSYVGQGYGYTF
17,TRBJ2-2,TRBV7-2,CASSLDGGLPNIGELFF
13,TRBJ2-7,TRBV6-6,CATQTIQGNEQYF
15,TRBJ2-1,TRBV2,CASQALAGGPYEQFF
12,TRBJ2-7,TRBV7-2,CASSRQGYEQYF
13,TRBJ2-7,TRBV18,CASSPDSLGEQYF
12,.,TRBV25-1,CASSEYSYEQYF
14,TRBJ2-7,TRBV28,CASSLQGGTYEQYF
14,TRBJ2-7,TRBV7-9,CASSLAGTSGEQYF
13,TRBJ1-3,TRBV7-8,CASSFSVDSTIYF
15,TRBJ1-5,TRBV6-1,CASSSGTGDIQPQHF
16,TRBJ2-1,TRBV9,CASSQLGQGISNEQFF
15,TRBJ2-7,TRBV6-5,CASSYSGGTVYEPYF
15,TRBJ2-2,TRBV7-3,CASSLQVGGAGELFF
15,TRBJ1-1,TRBV12-5,CASGLATGSATEAFF
14,TRBJ2-5,TRBV27,CASRPGQIQETQYF
15,TRBJ2-1,TRBV7-9,CASSLLADSNDEQFF
15,TRBJ1-1,TRBV5-1,CASSSGQDLNTEAFF